These T cell receptor beta chains were read from a single sample in a study of cytomegalovirus exposure and HLA in healthy donors. Assay: immunoSEQ multiplex PCR; the TCRdb copy retains only in-frame clones and omits some. The listing contains 150,000 or so clones. Specimen: PBMCs. The receptors were sampled from a woman in her forties or fifties in good health and CMV-seronegative. Each CDR3 is given with its conserved first and last residue. The order of the fields is D gene, J gene, V gene, CDR3 protein, CDR3 DNA. D genes are given only for firm matches.

D gene: -; J gene: TRBJ2-5; V gene: TRBV28; CDR3 protein: CASSLRSRGTQYF; CDR3 DNA: TGTGCCAGCAGTTTAAGGTCACGGGGGACCCAGTACTTC
D gene: -; J gene: TRBJ2-5; V gene: TRBV30; CDR3 protein: CASDSAKTQYF; CDR3 DNA: TGTGCCTCAGACTCGGCGAAGACCCAGTACTTC
D gene: -; J gene: TRBJ1-1; V gene: TRBV27; CDR3 protein: CASSTREEAFF; CDR3 DNA: TGTGCCAGCAGTACCAGGGAAGAGGCTTTCTTT
D gene: TRBD2; J gene: TRBJ2-3; V gene: TRBV5-1; CDR3 protein: CASMSGGAQSTDTQYF; CDR3 DNA: TGCGCCAGCATGAGCGGGGGGGCCCAAAGCACAGATACGCAGTATTTT
D gene: TRBD2; J gene: TRBJ2-5; V gene: TRBV9; CDR3 protein: CASSVGRLAGAVQETQYF; CDR3 DNA: TGTGCCAGCAGCGTAGGGCGGCTAGCGGGGGCCGTTCAAGAGACCCAGTACTTC
D gene: -; J gene: TRBJ1-2; V gene: TRBV19; CDR3 protein: CASTEGRRIGGYTF; CDR3 DNA: TGTGCCAGTACCGAGGGCAGGAGAATCGGGGGCTACACCTTC
D gene: -; J gene: TRBJ2-1; V gene: TRBV30; CDR3 protein: CAWSFGVDYNEQFF; CDR3 DNA: TGTGCCTGGAGTTTCGGGGTAGACTACAATGAGCAGTTCTTC
D gene: -; J gene: TRBJ1-3; V gene: TRBV9; CDR3 protein: CASSVAGSGNTIYF; CDR3 DNA: TGTGCCAGCAGCGTAGCGGGCTCTGGAAACACCATATATTTT
D gene: TRBD1; J gene: TRBJ2-7; V gene: TRBV28; CDR3 protein: CASSTQTGGTYEQYF; CDR3 DNA: TGTGCCAGCAGTACACAGACAGGGGGGACCTACGAGCAGTACTTC
D gene: TRBD1; J gene: TRBJ2-2; V gene: TRBV19; CDR3 protein: CASSITGTDPGELFF; CDR3 DNA: TGTGCCAGTAGCATAACCGGGACAGATCCCGGGGAGCTGTTTTTT
D gene: -; J gene: TRBJ2-4; V gene: TRBV4-2; CDR3 protein: CASSQAAGPKNIQYF; CDR3 DNA: TGTGCCAGCAGCCAAGCTGCGGGACCCAAAAACATTCAGTACTTC
D gene: -; J gene: TRBJ1-1; V gene: TRBV27; CDR3 protein: CASSSFPNTEAFF; CDR3 DNA: TGTGCCAGCAGTTCGTTTCCGAACACTGAAGCTTTCTTT
D gene: -; J gene: TRBJ2-7; V gene: TRBV5-1; CDR3 protein: CASSLVAHRSYEQYF; CDR3 DNA: TGCGCCAGCAGCTTGGTAGCCCACCGCTCCTACGAGCAGTACTTC
D gene: TRBD1; J gene: TRBJ2-5; V gene: TRBV18; CDR3 protein: CASSRQGTTAETQYF; CDR3 DNA: TGTGCCAGCTCCCGACAGGGGACGACCGCGGAGACCCAGTACTTC
D gene: TRBD2; J gene: TRBJ2-1; V gene: TRBV27; CDR3 protein: CASSKGTSSYNEQFF; CDR3 DNA: TGTGCCAGCAGTAAAGGGACTAGCAGTTACAATGAGCAGTTCTTC
D gene: TRBD2; J gene: TRBJ2-7; V gene: TRBV7-3; CDR3 protein: CASSLNPGGEQYF; CDR3 DNA: TGTGCCAGCAGCTTAAACCCGGGGGGAGAGCAGTACTTC
D gene: TRBD2; J gene: TRBJ2-5; V gene: TRBV7-2; CDR3 protein: CASSFFSGNFPETQYF; CDR3 DNA: TGTGCCAGCAGCTTTTTTAGCGGGAACTTCCCAGAGACCCAGTACTTC
D gene: TRBD1; J gene: TRBJ2-7; V gene: TRBV6-5; CDR3 protein: CASTKGQAYAEQYF; CDR3 DNA: TGTGCCAGCACTAAAGGACAGGCCTACGCGGAGCAGTACTTC
D gene: TRBD2; J gene: TRBJ2-5; V gene: TRBV30; CDR3 protein: CAWSLAGAGGTQYF; CDR3 DNA: TGTGCCTGGAGCCTAGCGGGGGCCGGAGGGACCCAGTACTTC
D gene: TRBD2; J gene: TRBJ2-3; V gene: TRBV29-1; CDR3 protein: CSPAQLADSTDTQYF; CDR3 DNA: TGCAGCCCCGCCCAACTAGCGGACAGCACAGATACGCAGTATTTT
D gene: -; J gene: TRBJ1-2; V gene: TRBV2; CDR3 protein: CASSEAGGYGYTF; CDR3 DNA: TGTGCCAGCAGTGAGGCGGGGGGCTATGGCTACACCTTC
D gene: TRBD2; J gene: TRBJ2-3; V gene: TRBV30; CDR3 protein: CASGLAVTDTQYF; CDR3 DNA: TGTGCCTCAGGACTAGCGGTCACAGATACGCAGTATTTT
D gene: -; J gene: TRBJ1-1; V gene: TRBV7-2; CDR3 protein: CASSLTENTEAFF; CDR3 DNA: TGTGCCAGCAGCTTAACAGAGAACACTGAAGCTTTCTTT
D gene: -; J gene: TRBJ1-1; V gene: TRBV19; CDR3 protein: CASTIAPFRVLNTEAFF; CDR3 DNA: TGTGCCAGTACCATCGCCCCGTTCCGGGTTTTGAACACTGAAGCTTTCTTT
D gene: -; J gene: TRBJ1-6; V gene: TRBV27; CDR3 protein: CASSFGGAPLHF; CDR3 DNA: TGTGCCAGCAGTTTTGGGGGGGCACCCCTCCACTTT
D gene: TRBD2; J gene: TRBJ2-3; V gene: TRBV2; CDR3 protein: CASSLGLADTQYF; CDR3 DNA: TGTGCCAGCAGTCTTGGACTAGCGGATACGCAGTATTTT
D gene: TRBD2; J gene: TRBJ2-1; V gene: TRBV18; CDR3 protein: CASSPRLPGGSNEQFF; CDR3 DNA: TGTGCCAGCTCACCACGTCTCCCGGGAGGGAGCAATGAGCAGTTCTTC
D gene: TRBD2; J gene: TRBJ2-3; V gene: TRBV5-1; CDR3 protein: CASSLQAGGTDTQYF; CDR3 DNA: TGCGCCAGCAGCTTACAGGCGGGAGGCACAGATACGCAGTATTTT
D gene: TRBD2; J gene: TRBJ2-5; V gene: TRBV19; CDR3 protein: CASSWRGEETQYF; CDR3 DNA: TGTGCCAGTAGTTGGCGGGGGGAGGAGACCCAGTACTTC
D gene: -; J gene: TRBJ2-7; V gene: TRBV6-4; CDR3 protein: CATVYEQYF; CDR3 DNA: TGTGCCACCGTCTACGAGCAGTACTTC
D gene: -; J gene: TRBJ1-2; V gene: TRBV4-2; CDR3 protein: CASSPLGRDYGYTF; CDR3 DNA: TGTGCCAGCAGCCCCCTAGGCAGGGACTATGGCTACACCTTC
D gene: TRBD2; J gene: TRBJ2-5; V gene: TRBV7-6; CDR3 protein: CASSVLSGEGETQYF; CDR3 DNA: TGTGCCAGCAGCGTCCTTAGCGGGGAGGGGGAGACCCAGTACTTC
D gene: TRBD2; J gene: TRBJ2-3; V gene: TRBV6-1; CDR3 protein: CASSEGWTSGLSTDTQYF; CDR3 DNA: TGTGCCAGCAGTGAAGGATGGACTAGCGGGTTGAGCACAGATACGCAGTATTTT
D gene: TRBD2; J gene: TRBJ2-7; V gene: TRBV6-5; CDR3 protein: CASSYVAGGVAYEQYF; CDR3 DNA: TGTGCCAGCAGTTACGTAGCGGGAGGGGTAGCATACGAGCAGTACTTC
D gene: -; J gene: TRBJ2-3; V gene: TRBV18; CDR3 protein: CATTPLIGEGVIKGDTQYF; CDR3 DNA: TGTGCCACCACCCCCCTAATTGGAGAGGGAGTCATTAAGGGAGATACGCAGTATTTT
D gene: -; J gene: TRBJ1-6; V gene: TRBV25-1; CDR3 protein: CASSPRSSNNSPLHF; CDR3 DNA: TGTGCCAGCAGCCCTCGGAGTAGTAATAATTCACCCCTCCACTTT
D gene: -; J gene: TRBJ2-3; V gene: TRBV11-2; CDR3 protein: CASSPGQSTDTQYF; CDR3 DNA: TGTGCCAGCAGCCCTGGACAGAGCACAGATACGCAGTATTTT